This T cell receptor beta chain was obtained from a study of blood T cell repertoires in COVID-19. As for the study in general: Spain, Italy and the United States supplied samples that represented acute and convalescent COVID-19. PBMCs, B-cell-depleted T cells, or T cells provided the cDNA or gDNA that made up the material.

Sequencing used immunoSEQ multiplex PCR; TCRdb keeps in-frame clones, though not all of them. The data contain more than 300,000 clones, roughly 86% of them seen just once; the ten biggest clones take up under 2%. Trimming removed 0 bases from V and 5 bases from J, with 3 bases in between. Germline V gene sequence: CDR1 MGHDK, CDR2 SYGVNS. The CDR3 runs to 12 residues. This sequence joins TRBV25-1 and TRBJ2-3; no clear D gene. This TCR was sampled from a woman in her 50s with acute or convalescent COVID-19. Sequenced input: peripheral blood. The CDR3 spells CASSEYRDTQYF. The DNA of the CDR3 is TGTGCCAGCAGTGAATATAGAGATACGCAGTATTTT.